These 8 T cell receptor beta chains were all obtained from the same sample, sequenced in a study of blood T cell repertoires in COVID-19. TCRdb's table, derived via immunoSEQ multiplex PCR, lists solely in-frame clones and lacks some. The data show 200,000 to 250,000 clones, with 87% seen just once and 9.5% to 15% held by the top ten. The sequenced sample was peripheral blood. These receptors all come from a young woman who had recovered from COVID-19.

The rearrangement uses TRBV9 and TRBJ2-7; D is unresolved. Trimming removed 3 bases at V and 1 base at J, with 8 bases between. CDR3 length: 13 residues. The germline gives CDR1 SGDLS, CDR2 YYNGEE. The CDR3: CASSAPQSYEQYF. CDR3 coding DNA: TGTGCCAGCAGCGCCCCCCAATCCTACGAGCAGTACTTC.

The chain links TRBV30 to TRBJ2-6; D gene unclear. V was cut by 2 bases and J by 4 bases, with 3 bases left in between. The CDR3 is 12 amino acids. The germline gives CDR1 GTSNPN, CDR2 SVGIG (reference sequence). The CDR3 nucleotides are TGTGCCTGGAGTCAGGGGGCCAACGTCCTGACTTTC. Translation gives CAWSQGANVLTF.

This clone has only a few counts. The V call is TRBV4-3, the J call TRBJ1-3; unclear D gene. V dropped 0 bases and J dropped 1 base, with 10 bases sitting between them. CDR1 and CDR2 from the germline V gene are LGHNA and YSLEER. The CDR3 spans 16 residues. CDR3 residues: CASSQDGRGSGNTIYF. In DNA, the CDR3 is TGCGCCAGCAGCCAAGATGGGCGCGGGTCTGGAAACACCATATATTTT.

Here the CDR3 DNA reads TGTGCCAGCAGTACAGGGGGCAACACCATATATTTT. This gives the protein CASSTGGNTIYF. The rearrangement links TRBV2 to TRBJ1-3; 9 nucleotides match TRBD1. The germline V gene encodes CDR1 SNHLY and CDR2 FYNNEI. CDR3 length equals 12 residues. The V gene end was trimmed by 5 bases and the J gene end by 7 bases; junction bases not matched to a gene: 0.

This chain uses TRBV4-3 with TRBJ2-1; D gene unclear. The CDR3 runs to 15 residues. Germline V gives CDR1 LGHNA, CDR2 YSLEER. V dropped 0 bases and J dropped 0 bases, with 6 bases sitting between them. The CDR3: CASSQDLGSYNEQFF. CDR3 DNA: TGCGCCAGCAGCCAAGATCTCGGCTCCTACAATGAGCAGTTCTTC.

The chain joins TRBV19 to TRBJ2-7, with 10 bases lining up with TRBD2. The J segment lost 6 bases and the V segment lost 3 bases, leaving 5 bases of the junction unmatched. The CDR3 covers 14 residues. The germline CDR1 and CDR2 sequences are LNHDA and SQIVND (reference sequence). The CDR3 sequence is CASSISGRAVEQYF. The CDR3 region has the DNA TGTGCCAGTAGTATCAGCGGGAGGGCCGTCGAGCAGTACTTC.

This chain connects TRBV11-1 to TRBJ2-1; TRBD2 agrees at 14 bases. Looked up from germline, CDR1 is SGHAT and CDR2 is FQDESV (reference sequence). J gave up 6 bases and V 5 bases, and 3 bases lay outside the gene matches. There are 15 residues in the CDR3. CDR3 protein: CASSRLAGGLNEQFF. In nucleotides, the CDR3 is TGTGCCAGCAGCCGACTAGCGGGAGGGCTCAATGAGCAGTTCTTC.

The V call is TRBV9, the J call TRBJ2-3, with TRBD2 matching over 7 bases. The CDR3 totals 16 residues. V was clipped by 2 bases and J by 2 bases; unmatched bases: 8. CDR1 SGDLS and CDR2 YYNGEE come from the germline V gene. The DNA of the CDR3 is TGTGCCAGCAGCGTTTTTCTCGGGACTAACACAGATACGCAGTATTTT. It is translated as CASSVFLGTNTDTQYF.